Shown below are 14 T cell receptor beta chains from a single sample sequenced in a study of HIV-infected patients and healthy controls. Reverse transcription used around 500 ng RNA and constant-region primers for alpha and beta. Alpha and beta chain libraries were made separately by chain-specific third strand synthesis with multiplexing indices. TCRdb processed the 5' RACE reads anew with MiXCR; each CDR3 protein has one entry. Here the sample spans more than 15,000 distinct CDR3 sequences, 4.5% to 5.5% being singletons. The repertoire came from unfractionated whole blood and reflected all unsorted peripheral T cells. Sequencing was done on a sample of blood. The receptors were gathered from an adult in good health.

This clonotype was recorded many times. CDR3 amino acids: CASSQTLGAGEDEQFF. The CDR3 DNA reads as TGTGCCAGCAGCCAAACCCTAGGAGCGGGGGAGGATGAGCAGTTCTTC. This chain connects TRBV7-9 to TRBJ2-1; 8 bases agree with TRBD2. CDR3 length equals 16 residues. The germline gives CDR1 SEHNR, CDR2 FQNEAQ (reference sequence). Trimming cost V 5 bases and J 8 bases; bases outside gene matches: 14.

This clonotype was observed many times. The chain employs TRBV7-2 and TRBJ1-5; D is perhaps TRBD1 (6 bases). Germline V gene lookup returns CDR1 SGHTA and CDR2 FQGNSA. The CDR3 spans 13 residues. V lost 5 bases to trimming and J lost 4 bases, with 9 bases between them. The CDR3 loop reads CASSPDRNQPQHF. The CDR3 DNA sequence: TGTGCCAGCAGCCCGGACAGAAATCAGCCCCAGCATTTT.

This clonotype has at least ten counts. The genes are TRBV7-9 and TRBJ2-7; TRBD1 matches 7 bases. Looked up from germline, CDR1 is SEHNR and CDR2 is FQNEAQ (reference sequence). Germline trimming cut 1 base from V and 0 bases from J; bases unmatched to any gene: 6. This CDR3 has 16 residues. The CDR3 DNA sequence: TGTGCCAGCAGCTTAGGGGACAGTTTAACCTCCTACGAGCAGTACTTC. Its protein is CASSLGDSLTSYEQYF.

This clonotype appeared many times. Mismatch with germline at one junction end may stem from a read error. The chain carries TRBV4-1 and TRBJ2-3; 10 positions match TRBD1. The germline V gene has CDR1 MGHRA and CDR2 YSYEKL. The CDR3 runs to 14 residues. The CDR3 protein is CASSLATLGQGKDF. The DNA of the CDR3 is TGCGCCAGCAGCCTCGCCACGTTGGGACAGGGGAAGGATTTT.

This clonotype has at least ten counts. V and J are TRBV4-1 and TRBJ2-2; D gene uncertain. This CDR3 is built from 15 residues. CDR1 and CDR2 from the germline V gene are MGHRA and YSYEKL. Trimming removed 2 bases at V and 0 bases at J, with 7 bases between. The CDR3 nucleotides are TGCGCCAGCAGCCAATATCTAGCGAACACCGGGGAGCTGTTTTTT. Translation: CASSQYLANTGELFF.

This clonotype was counted at least ten times. CDR3 protein: CASSLGYRGTGELFF. As DNA, the CDR3 is TGTGCCAGCAGCTTAGGGTACCGGGGTACCGGGGAGCTGTTTTTT. The V call is TRBV7-2, the J call TRBJ2-2; tentative D call: TRBD2 (5 bases). The CDR3 spans 15 residues. CDR1 and CDR2 from the germline V gene are SGHTA and FQGNSA. V was shortened by 1 base and J by 5 bases, with 11 bases between the two germline ends.

This clonotype ranks as medium-sized. The rearrangement uses TRBV4-3 and TRBJ2-5; D possibly corresponds to TRBD1 (6 bases). V was cut by 3 bases and J by 1 base, with 9 bases left in between. From germline, CDR1 is LGHNA and CDR2 YSLEER. This CDR3 has 14 amino acids. CDR3: CASSHLTGQETQYF. The CDR3 DNA follows: TGCGCCAGCAGCCATTTGACAGGCCAAGAGACCCAGTACTTC.

V is TRBV7-3 and J is TRBJ1-1, with a tentative D call TRBD1 (5 bases). Trimming took 3 bases from V and 2 from J, leaving 10 bases between them. CDR1 is SGHTA, CDR2 FQGTGA, per germline. The CDR3 is made up of 14 amino acids. CDR3 amino acids: CASSLGGTNTEAFF. Here the CDR3 DNA reads TGTGCCAGCAGCTTGGGGGGAACTAACACTGAAGCTTTCTTT. The whole variable domain, filled in from reference TRBV7-3 and TRBJ1-1, reads GAGVSQTPSNKVTEKGKYVELRCDPISGHTALYWYRQSLGQGPEFLIYFQGTGAADDSGLPNDRFFAVRPEGSVSTLKIQRTERGDSAVYLCASSLGGTNTEAFFGQGTRLTVV.

Ten or more counts support this clonotype. This chain links TRBV28 with TRBJ1-1; D remains ambiguous. The V and J ends lost 6 bases and 0 bases respectively, with 17 bases between them. Germline V gene sequence: CDR1 MDHEN, CDR2 SYDVKM. CDR3 size: 16 residues. The CDR3 bases are TGTGCCAGCAGCGTAGGCGGTTGGGGATTGAACACTGAAGCTTTCTTT. This codes for CASSVGGWGLNTEAFF. The variable domain in full, with the rest retrieved from reference TRBV28 and TRBJ1-1, is DVKVTQSSRYLVKRTGEKVFLECVQDMDHENMFWYRQDPGLGLRLIYFSYDVKMKEKGDIPEGYSVSREKKERFSLILESASTNQTSMYLCASSVGGWGLNTEAFFGQGTRLTVV.

This clonotype has at least ten counts. The chain couples TRBV20-1 to TRBJ1-1; D may be TRBD1 (6 bases). V lost 4 bases to trimming and J lost 7 bases, with 19 bases between them. Per germline, CDR1 DFQATT and CDR2 SNEGSKA (reference sequence). The CDR3 is made up of 14 amino acids. For the CDR3, the DNA is TGCAGTGCTAACACGGCGGGGGCTTGGGATGAAGCTTTCTTT. It is translated as CSANTAGAWDEAFF.

This clonotype was counted ten times or more. This chain uses TRBV9 with TRBJ1-1, with no clear D. V was pared by 0 bases and J by 1 base, with 7 bases between. This CDR3 is built from 14 residues. Looked up from germline, CDR1 is SGDLS and CDR2 is YYNGEE. As DNA, the CDR3 is TGTGCCAGCAGCGTAGATCCGGAGAACACTGAAGCTTTCTTT. This translates into CASSVDPENTEAFF.

Ten or more counts support this clonotype. V usage is TRBV7-2 and J usage is TRBJ2-3; D remains unclear. CDR1 and CDR2 from the germline V gene are SGHTA and FQGNSA. This CDR3 is 14 amino acids long. V lost 3 bases and J lost 2, with 9 bases in between. The CDR3 loop is CASSLRPITDTQYF. CDR3 sequence (DNA): TGTGCCAGCAGCTTGCGGCCGATCACAGATACGCAGTATTTT.

This clonotype has at least ten counts. V is TRBV19 and J is TRBJ2-2; D is unclear. From germline, CDR1 is LNHDA and CDR2 SQIVND (reference sequence). Trimming removed 3 bases from V and 3 bases from J, with 8 bases in between. The CDR3 has 14 amino acids. This CDR3 is CASSIKVDTGELFF. The CDR3 coding sequence is TGTGCCAGTAGTATTAAGGTCGACACCGGGGAGCTGTTTTTT. The full variable domain, its missing parts supplied by reference TRBV19 and TRBJ2-2, is DGGITQSPKYLFRKEGQNVTLSCEQNLNHDAMYWYRQDPGQGLRLIYYSQIVNDFQKGDIAEGYSVSREKKESFPLTVTSAQKNPTAFYLCASSIKVDTGELFFGEGSRLTVL.

In this sample, this clonotype turned up many times. The chain recombines TRBV4-3 with TRBJ1-6, with unresolved D. Germline CDR1 reads LGHNA; CDR2 reads YSLEER. V dropped 2 bases and J dropped 0 bases, with 11 bases sitting between them. The length of the CDR3 is 17 residues. CDR3 in amino acids: CASSQLRTYSYNSPLHF. DNA for the CDR3: TGCGCCAGCAGCCAACTCCGGACTTACTCCTATAATTCACCCCTCCACTTT.